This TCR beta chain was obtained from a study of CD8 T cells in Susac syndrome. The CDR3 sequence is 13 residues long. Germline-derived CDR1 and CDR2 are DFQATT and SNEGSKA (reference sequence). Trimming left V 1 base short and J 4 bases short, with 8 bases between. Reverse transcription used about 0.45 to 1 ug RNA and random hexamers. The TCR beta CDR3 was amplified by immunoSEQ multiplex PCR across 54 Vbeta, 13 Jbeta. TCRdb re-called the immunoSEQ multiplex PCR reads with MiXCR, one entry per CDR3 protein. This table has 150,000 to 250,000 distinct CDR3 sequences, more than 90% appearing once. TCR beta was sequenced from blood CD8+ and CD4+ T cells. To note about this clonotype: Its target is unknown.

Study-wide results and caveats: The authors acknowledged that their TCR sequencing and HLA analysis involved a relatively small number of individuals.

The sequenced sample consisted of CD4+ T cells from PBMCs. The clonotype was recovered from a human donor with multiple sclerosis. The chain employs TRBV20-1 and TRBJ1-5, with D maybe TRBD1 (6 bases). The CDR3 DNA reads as TGCAGTGCTAGAGGGGGGGCTAATCAGCCCCAGCATTTT. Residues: CSARGGANQPQHF.